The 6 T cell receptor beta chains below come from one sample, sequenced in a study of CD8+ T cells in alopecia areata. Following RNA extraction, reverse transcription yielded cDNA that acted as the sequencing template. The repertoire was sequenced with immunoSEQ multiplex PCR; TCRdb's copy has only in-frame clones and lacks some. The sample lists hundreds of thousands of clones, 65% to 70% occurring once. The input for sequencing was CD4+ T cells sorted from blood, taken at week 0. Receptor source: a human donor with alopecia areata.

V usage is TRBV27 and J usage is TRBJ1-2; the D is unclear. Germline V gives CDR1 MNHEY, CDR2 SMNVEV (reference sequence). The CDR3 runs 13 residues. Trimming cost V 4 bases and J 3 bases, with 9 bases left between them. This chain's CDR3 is CASSYWADYGYTF. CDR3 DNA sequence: TGTGCCAGCAGTTACTGGGCCGACTATGGCTACACCTTC.

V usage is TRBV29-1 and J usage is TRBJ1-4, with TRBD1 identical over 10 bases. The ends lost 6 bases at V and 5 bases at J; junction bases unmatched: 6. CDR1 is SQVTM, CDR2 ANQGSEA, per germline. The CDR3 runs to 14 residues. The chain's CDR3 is CSVSQTGGNEKLFF. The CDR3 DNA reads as TGCAGCGTCTCTCAGACAGGGGGCAATGAAAAACTGTTTTTT.

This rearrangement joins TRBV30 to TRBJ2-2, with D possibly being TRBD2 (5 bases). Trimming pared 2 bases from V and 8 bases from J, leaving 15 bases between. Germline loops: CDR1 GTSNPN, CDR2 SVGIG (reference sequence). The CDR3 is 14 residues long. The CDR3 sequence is CAWSRLRGSGELFF. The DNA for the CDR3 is TGTGCCTGGAGTAGACTCCGGGGTTCAGGGGAGCTGTTTTTT.

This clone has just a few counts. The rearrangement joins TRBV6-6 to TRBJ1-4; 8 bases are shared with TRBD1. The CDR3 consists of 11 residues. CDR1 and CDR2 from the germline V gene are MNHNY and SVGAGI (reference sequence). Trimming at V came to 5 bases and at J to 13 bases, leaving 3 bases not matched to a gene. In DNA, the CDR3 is TGTGCCAGCAGTCGCGACAGGGGACTGTTTTTT. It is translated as CASSRDRGLFF.

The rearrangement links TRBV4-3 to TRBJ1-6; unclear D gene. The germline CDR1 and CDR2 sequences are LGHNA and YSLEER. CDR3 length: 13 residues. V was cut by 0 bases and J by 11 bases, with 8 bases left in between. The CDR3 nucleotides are TGCGCCAGCAGCCAAGATAATCGAACACCCCTCCACTTT. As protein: CASSQDNRTPLHF.

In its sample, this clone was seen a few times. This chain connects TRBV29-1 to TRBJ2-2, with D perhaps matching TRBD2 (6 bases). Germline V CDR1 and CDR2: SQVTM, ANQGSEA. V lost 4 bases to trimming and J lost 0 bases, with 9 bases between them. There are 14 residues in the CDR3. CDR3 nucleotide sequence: TGCAGCGTTGCCAGGGACTCGAACACCGGGGAGCTGTTTTTT. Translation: CSVARDSNTGELFF.